This TCR beta chain was recovered during a study of blood T cell repertoires in COVID-19. Overall study: Whether acute or convalescent, the COVID-19 samples came from the United States, Italy and Spain.

V was shortened by 0 bases and J by 3 bases, with 8 bases between the two germline ends. CDR3 size: 14 residues. CDR1 is SEHNR, CDR2 FQNEAQ, per germline (reference sequence). Sequenced by immunoSEQ multiplex PCR; TCRdb stores in-frame clones only, minus some. The sample shows more than 200,000 clones, 80% to 90% of them seen only once. The receptor comes from a man younger than 45 with COVID-19, enrolled during active disease. The sequenced sample consisted of peripheral blood. The V gene is TRBV7-9, the J gene TRBJ1-1; perhaps TRBD1 as D (5 bases). The CDR3 spells CASSLAWGDTEAFF. CDR3 bases: TGTGCCAGCAGCTTAGCGTGGGGGGACACTGAAGCTTTCTTT.